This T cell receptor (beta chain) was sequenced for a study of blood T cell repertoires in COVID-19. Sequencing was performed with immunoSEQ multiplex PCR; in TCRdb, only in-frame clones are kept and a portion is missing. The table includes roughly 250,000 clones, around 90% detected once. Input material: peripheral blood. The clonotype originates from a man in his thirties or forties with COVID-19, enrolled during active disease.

CDR3 bases: TGTGCCTGGACCCCTGACAGGGGGCGATCCACTGAAGCTTTCTTT. This gives the protein CAWTPDRGRSTEAFF. V gene TRBV30 combines with J gene TRBJ1-1, with 10 bases that match TRBD1. Germline values: CDR1 GTSNPN, CDR2 SVGIG (reference sequence). The CDR3 runs 15 residues. V was clipped by 4 bases and J by 4 bases; unmatched bases: 9.